Listed below are T cell receptor beta chains from one sample, sequenced in a study of blood T cell repertoires in COVID-19. The assay was immunoSEQ multiplex PCR, and TCRdb's table has in-frame clones only and misses some. The data contain some 290,000 clones, about 90% of them singletons. The sequencing sample was made of peripheral blood. Receptors originate from a woman aged 40 to 49 with COVID-19, enrolled during active disease. Each CDR3 is given with its conserved first and last residue. The D gene is left open where the match is weak. Clone size is not always given. Where it is, it says once, few, many or a class for expanded clones.

j_call v_call clone_size d_call cdr3_aa cdr3_nt
TRBJ2-7 TRBV28 - - CASSLGGQHSYEQYF TGTGCCAGCAGTTTAGGCGGGCAGCACTCCTACGAGCAGTACTTC
TRBJ2-1 TRBV5-4 - TRBD1 CASFLGQGYNEQFF TGTGCCAGTTTCTTGGGACAGGGATACAATGAGCAGTTCTTC
TRBJ2-5 TRBV5-4 once - CASSLAREETQYF TGTGCCAGCAGCTTGGCCAGGGAAGAGACCCAGTACTTC
TRBJ1-2 TRBV5-6 - TRBD1 CASLSGTANYGYTF TGTGCCAGCCTTTCCGGGACAGCTAACTATGGCTACACCTTC
TRBJ1-6 TRBV10-3 - - CAMAGVIGAPLHF TGTGCCATGGCAGGGGTTATCGGGGCACCCCTCCACTTT
TRBJ1-2 TRBV9 - - CASSVVGRLGYTF TGTGCCAGCAGCGTAGTCGGCAGGCTAGGCTACACCTTC
TRBJ1-2 TRBV4-3 - TRBD1 CASSQFQGATYGYTF TGCGCCAGCAGCCAATTCCAGGGGGCGACGTATGGCTACACCTTC
TRBJ2-7 TRBV11-2 - - CASSLDGVGAPFYEQYF TGTGCCAGCAGCTTAGATGGAGTAGGGGCCCCTTTTTACGAGCAGTACTTC
TRBJ1-2 TRBV6-2/TRBV6-3 - - CASSWSGGGPNYGYTF TGTGCCAGCAGTTGGAGTGGCGGGGGCCCTAACTATGGCTACACCTTC
TRBJ1-5 TRBV3-1/TRBV3-2 - - CASSPLGQGQGQPQHF TGTGCCAGCAGCCCCCTGGGGCAGGGACAAGGGCAGCCCCAGCATTTT
TRBJ1-2 TRBV5-4 - TRBD1 CASSSGTGGIYGYTF TGTGCCAGCAGCTCTGGGACAGGGGGCATCTATGGCTACACCTTC
TRBJ2-1 TRBV5-4 - - CASSPGGGKSYNEQFF TGTGCCAGCAGCCCAGGCGGAGGGAAGAGTTACAATGAGCAGTTCTTC
TRBJ1-1 TRBV28 - TRBD1 CASSLSGQGLRAFF TGTGCCAGCAGTCTATCGGGACAGGGGTTACGAGCTTTCTTT
TRBJ1-1 TRBV19 - TRBD1 CASRKTGATEAFF TGTGCCAGTAGAAAGACAGGGGCCACTGAAGCTTTCTTT
TRBJ1-2 TRBV12-3/TRBV12-4 - - CASSFGQGIGYTF TGTGCCAGCAGTTTCGGGCAGGGTATTGGCTACACCTTC
TRBJ2-1 TRBV27 once TRBD2 CASSPGLLNNEQFF TGTGCCAGCAGCCCGGGACTATTGAACAATGAGCAGTTCTTC
TRBJ1-5 TRBV2 - TRBD1 CASRADRAGNQPQHF TGTGCCAGCAGGGCTGACAGGGCTGGGAATCAGCCCCAGCATTTT
TRBJ1-1 TRBV6-2/TRBV6-3 - TRBD1 CASSFLGQGASGAFF TGTGCCAGCAGTTTCCTGGGACAGGGGGCTTCCGGAGCTTTCTTT
TRBJ1-3 TRBV5-6 - - CASSSGFSGNTIYF TGTGCCAGCAGCTCAGGGTTCTCTGGAAACACCATATATTTT
TRBJ1-2 TRBV27 - - CASSLGTGWGYGYTF TGTGCCAGCAGTTTAGGTACAGGGTGGGGCTATGGCTACACCTTC
TRBJ1-2 TRBV28 - TRBD1 CASSLATGTGAYGYTF TGTGCCAGCAGTTTAGCTACCGGGACAGGGGCCTATGGCTACACCTTC
TRBJ2-7 TRBV19 - - CASSMGRAYEQYF TGTGCCAGTAGTATGGGCAGGGCCTACGAGCAGTACTTC
TRBJ1-4 TRBV10-3 - TRBD1 CAISDYGQGGEKLFF TGTGCCATCAGTGACTACGGACAGGGTGGGGAAAAACTGTTTTTT
TRBJ1-3 TRBV28 - - CASTGGGHSGNTIYF TGTGCCAGCACTGGGGGGGGACACTCTGGAAACACCATATATTTT
TRBJ1-1 TRBV19 - TRBD1 CASRRTGGLGAFF TGTGCCAGTAGACGGACAGGGGGATTGGGAGCTTTCTTT
TRBJ2-1 TRBV5-4 - TRBD2 CASSLRSSGVNEQFF TGTGCCAGCAGCTTGAGGTCTAGCGGGGTGAATGAGCAGTTCTTC
TRBJ1-1 TRBV19 - - CASSISRAEAFF TGTGCCAGTAGTATATCCCGGGCTGAAGCTTTCTTT
TRBJ1-2 TRBV7-9 - TRBD1 CASSFEGAYGYTF TGTGCCAGCAGCTTTGAGGGGGCCTATGGCTACACCTTC
TRBJ2-6 TRBV6-2/TRBV6-3 - TRBD1 CASSPFGQGSSGANVLTF TGTGCCAGCAGCCCTTTCGGACAGGGATCTTCTGGGGCCAACGTCCTGACTTTC
TRBJ2-3 TRBV28 once - CASSLWARGTDTQYF TGTGCCAGCAGTTTATGGGCTCGGGGCACAGATACGCAGTATTTT
TRBJ1-1 TRBV6-6 - - CASRLQGQDEAFF TGTGCCAGCAGGCTACAGGGACAAGATGAAGCTTTCTTT
TRBJ1-2 TRBV3-1/TRBV3-2 - - CASSPSPSANYGYTF TGTGCCAGCAGCCCCTCCCCGTCGGCTAACTATGGCTACACCTTC
TRBJ2-3 TRBV27 once TRBD1 CASSPRTGSTDTQYF TGTGCCAGCAGTCCGAGGACAGGGAGCACAGATACGCAGTATTTT
TRBJ1-5 TRBV27 - - CASSLSLNSISNQPQHF TGTGCCAGCAGTTTATCGTTGAACAGTATCAGCAATCAGCCCCAGCATTTT
TRBJ1-5 TRBV2 once TRBD1 CASSVEGARNQPQHF TGTGCCAGCAGTGTAGAGGGGGCGAGGAATCAGCCCCAGCATTTT
TRBJ1-5 TRBV28 - - CASRTPGQANQPQHF TGTGCCAGCAGAACGCCGGGACAAGCCAATCAGCCCCAGCATTTT
TRBJ2-3 TRBV3-1/TRBV3-2 - - CASSQGPARGTDTQYF TGTGCCAGCAGCCAAGGACCGGCCAGGGGCACAGATACGCAGTATTTT
TRBJ2-1 TRBV7-9 - TRBD2 CAFQGSGTYNEQFF TGTGCCTTCCAGGGTAGCGGGACTTACAATGAGCAGTTCTTC
TRBJ1-2 TRBV5-3 - TRBD1 CARSLGTGNYGYTF TGTGCCAGAAGCTTGGGGACAGGCAACTATGGCTACACCTTC
TRBJ2-3 TRBV9 - TRBD2 CASSGRSFKREGPDTQYF TGTGCCAGCAGCGGTAGGAGTTTTAAGCGGGAGGGCCCAGATACGCAGTATTTT
TRBJ2-7 TRBV7-6 - - CASSSRPGDSSYEQYF TGTGCCAGCAGCTCTCGCCCGGGCGACAGCTCCTACGAGCAGTACTTC
TRBJ1-2 TRBV5-1 - TRBD1 CASSLGQGESGYTF TGCGCCAGCAGCCTTGGTCAGGGGGAGTCCGGCTACACCTTC
TRBJ2-5 TRBV15 - - CATSRDRPETQYF TGTGCCACCAGCAGAGATCGTCCAGAGACCCAGTACTTC
TRBJ1-4 TRBV2 - - CASSLGPADEKLFF TGTGCCAGCAGCCTCGGCCCTGCGGATGAAAAACTGTTTTTT
TRBJ2-5 TRBV29-1 - TRBD1 CSVVGQGFETQYF TGCAGCGTTGTGGGACAGGGGTTTGAGACCCAGTACTTC
TRBJ2-7 TRBV30 - - CAWSVFPVEQYF TGTGCCTGGAGTGTATTCCCAGTCGAGCAGTACTTC
TRBJ1-6 TRBV7-3 - TRBD1 CASSLGDSVSPLHF TGTGCCAGCAGCTTAGGGGACAGCGTTTCACCCCTCCACTTT
TRBJ2-7 TRBV19 - TRBD2 CASSIVGTSAYEQYF TGTGCCAGTAGTATAGTGGGGACTAGCGCTTATGAGCAGTACTTC